Below, 5 T cell receptor beta chains from the same sample are listed, as sequenced in a study of blood T cell repertoires in COVID-19. The method was immunoSEQ multiplex PCR; TCRdb's version includes in-frame clones alone and lacks a portion of them. Found here are 200,000 to 300,000 clones, approximately 90% of them singletons; the top ten hold roughly 4%. The sample taken for sequencing was peripheral blood. The receptors originated from a man aged 60-69 years who had recovered from COVID-19.

The chain combines TRBV14 with TRBJ2-1; the D gene is possibly TRBD1 (5 bases). The V gene's germline CDR1 is SGHDN and CDR2 FVKESK. Trimming left V 0 bases short and J 4 bases short, with 7 bases between. The CDR3 sequence is 14 residues long. CDR3 bases: TGTGCCAGCAGCCAAGAAGGGGCATACAATGAGCAGTTCTTC. Its translation: CASSQEGAYNEQFF.

V usage is TRBV6-6 and J usage is TRBJ2-7; 9 nucleotides match TRBD1. CDR3 length equals 14 residues. Germline CDR1 MNHNY, CDR2 SVGAGI (reference sequence). The J segment lost 5 bases and the V segment lost 7 bases, leaving 9 bases of the junction unmatched. CDR3 amino acids: CASTNSRDRDEQYF. The CDR3 coding sequence is TGTGCCAGCACCAACTCCCGGGACAGGGACGAGCAGTACTTC.

V gene TRBV18 combines with J gene TRBJ2-3, with 8 bases identical to TRBD2. The CDR3 has 13 amino acids. Germline V gene lookup returns CDR1 KGHSH and CDR2 LQKENI. The J segment lost 2 bases and the V segment lost 7 bases, leaving 2 bases of the junction unmatched. The CDR3 region is CASFGGATDTQYF. The CDR3 nucleotides read TGTGCCAGCTTCGGGGGGGCCACAGATACGCAGTATTTT.

The chain carries TRBV19 and TRBJ1-2; 11 nucleotides agree with TRBD1. The CDR3 totals 16 residues. Germline V gene lookup returns CDR1 LNHDA and CDR2 SQIVND (reference sequence). Unmatched junction bases numbered 7, after V lost 4 bases and J lost 3 bases. The DNA for the CDR3 is TGTGCCAGTAGTACCCTGGGACAGGGGGTAGACTATGGCTACACCTTC. As protein: CASSTLGQGVDYGYTF.

The rearrangement uses TRBV7-9 and TRBJ2-7; 8 bases align to TRBD1. The CDR3 consists of 14 residues. Germline CDR1 is SEHNR and CDR2 is FQNEAQ (reference sequence). Trimming at V came to 4 bases and at J to 5 bases, leaving 7 bases not matched to a gene. CDR3 sequence: CASSSGQGRHEQYF. In DNA, the CDR3 is TGTGCCAGCAGCTCCGGACAGGGTCGGCACGAGCAGTACTTC.